This T cell receptor (beta chain) was sequenced during a study of monozygotic twins with inflammatory bowel disease. TCRdb reanalyzed the 5' RACE reads and collapses them to one entry per CDR3 protein, without DNA. The listing contains around 380,000 distinct CDR3 sequences. Germline V gene sequence: CDR1 SEHNR, CDR2 FQNEAQ (reference sequence). The CDR3 has 16 amino acids. The chain couples TRBV7-9 to TRBJ1-2; TCRdb returns TRBD1, unconfirmable since there is no DNA. The sequence was collected from a human donor with ulcerative colitis or Crohn's disease, or a healthy co-twin of an affected twin (not recorded which). Sequenced input: blood. The CDR3 reads CASSAPAGREGYGYTF.